The 32 T cell receptor beta chains below come from one sample, sequenced in a study of CD8 T cells in ankylosing spondylitis. Using its own MiXCR run on the 5' RACE reads, TCRdb lists one record per CDR3 protein. The table has 150,000 to 200,000 distinct CDR3 sequences, around 13% seen once. The sample taken for sequencing was blood, either unsorted or a sorted T cell fraction (not recorded which). The receptor set was obtained from a female donor with ankylosing spondylitis or in good health (not recorded which).

The sample holds many counts of this clonotype. This rearrangement joins TRBV12-3 or TRBV12-4 to TRBJ1-1, with D possibly matching TRBD1 (6 bases). The CDR3 contains 17 residues. V was clipped by 8 bases and J by 1 base, with 23 bases between them. CDR3 sequence (DNA): TGTGCCAGCGGGGGGGCGGGGCTAGGTGTGAAGAACACTGAAGCTTTCTTT. Its protein is CASGGAGLGVKNTEAFF.

This clonotype showed up many times. V usage is TRBV5-1 and J usage is TRBJ2-1; 9 bases fit TRBD2. The CDR3 is made up of 14 amino acids. Germline V gives CDR1 SGHRS, CDR2 YFSETQ. The trim removed 2 bases at V and 3 bases at J, leaving 0 bases unmatched. DNA for the CDR3: TGCGCCAGCAGCTTTAGCGGGAGCTACAATGAGCAGTTCTTC. Protein: CASSFSGSYNEQFF.

V is TRBV4-2 and J is TRBJ2-1; D gene uncertain. The CDR3 runs 13 residues. The germline CDR1 and CDR2 sequences are LGHNA and YNFKEQ. Trimming left V 3 bases short and J 6 bases short, with 9 bases between. The CDR3, as DNA: TGTGCCAGCAGCCAGGGCCCGGGCAATGAGCAGTTCTTC. Its translation: CASSQGPGNEQFF.

This clonotype was recorded many times. CDR3 in amino acids: CSASLWRSESYEQYF. CDR3 sequence (DNA): TGCAGTGCTAGTTTATGGCGTTCCGAGAGCTACGAGCAGTACTTC. The V and J genes are TRBV20-1 and TRBJ2-7; D gene uncertain. Trimming removed 3 bases from V and 3 bases from J, with 18 bases in between. CDR3 length: 15 residues. Germline V CDR1 and CDR2: DFQATT, SNEGSKA (reference sequence).

This clonotype was observed many times. The rearrangement links TRBV12-3 or TRBV12-4 to TRBJ1-1; possibly TRBD1 for D (6 bases). The V end was cut by 4 bases, the J end by 3 bases, with 15 bases between. This CDR3 has 15 amino acids. The CDR3 bases are TGTGCCAGCAGTTGGGGGCGCCCGCTGGACACTGAAGCTTTCTTT. It encodes CASSWGRPLDTEAFF.

Many counts were recorded for this clonotype. This chain links TRBV29-1 with TRBJ1-6; D gene ambiguous. V was clipped by 0 bases and J by 4 bases, with 16 bases between them. Germline V gives CDR1 SQVTM, CDR2 ANQGSEA. CDR3 length equals 17 residues. CDR3 loop: CSVEESSSSYYNSPLHF. The DNA for the CDR3 is TGCAGCGTTGAAGAGTCGTCCAGCTCCTATTATAATTCACCCCTCCACTTT.

J is TRBJ2-1 and V is TRBV2; D is undetermined. Trimming pared 1 base from V and 2 bases from J, leaving 9 bases between. Germline CDR1 SNHLY, CDR2 FYNNEI. This CDR3 comprises 15 residues. For the CDR3, the DNA is TGTGCCAGCAGTGAAGGTACAATACCCTACAATGAGCAGTTCTTC. It translates to CASSEGTIPYNEQFF.

This clonotype has more than one count but fewer than ten. The chain combines TRBV20-1 with TRBJ2-7; 8 bases line up with TRBD1. From germline, CDR1 is DFQATT and CDR2 SNEGSKA (reference sequence). The CDR3 extends over 11 amino acids. Trimming took 4 bases from V and 8 from J; bases not matched to a gene: 4. CDR3 region: CSATGQGKQYF. CDR3 coding DNA: TGCAGTGCTACAGGACAGGGAAAGCAGTACTTC.

This clonotype was picked up a small number of times. The CDR3 loop is CASSLSGTSGEQYF. Here the CDR3 DNA reads TGTGCCAGCAGCCTCAGTGGGACTAGCGGCGAGCAGTACTTC. The chain links TRBV7-9 to TRBJ2-7; 11 bases match TRBD2. The V and J ends lost 5 bases and 6 bases, in that order; junction bases with no gene match: 6. CDR1 is SEHNR and CDR2 is FQNEAQ in the germline V gene (reference sequence). This CDR3 region has 14 residues.

In its sample, this clonotype was seen a few times. The V and J genes are TRBV12-3 or TRBV12-4 and TRBJ1-4; weak D call: TRBD1 (5 bases). CDR3 size: 18 residues. Trimming removed 1 base at V and 2 bases at J, with 17 bases between. CDR3 protein: CASSLGLTGGSTNEKLFF. DNA for the CDR3: TGTGCCAGCAGTTTAGGACTTACAGGAGGGTCCACTAATGAAAAACTGTTTTTT.

V gene TRBV29-1 combines with J gene TRBJ2-3; unclear D gene. The J call is uncertain, as TRBJ1-5 better fits the DNA end. This CDR3 is built from 15 residues. Germline CDR1 and CDR2: SQVTM and ANQGSEA. The chain's CDR3 is CSVVVRPLNTDTQHF. The DNA for the CDR3 is TGCAGCGTTGTAGTCAGACCACTTAACACAGATACGCAGCATTTT.

This clonotype has a count of ten or more. J is TRBJ1-4 and V is TRBV27; 7 bases agree with TRBD1. The CDR3 totals 15 residues. CDR1 is MNHEY, CDR2 SMNVEV, per germline (reference sequence). V gave up 6 bases and J gave up 7 bases; unmatched junction bases: 11. The CDR3 nucleotides are TGTGCCAGCAGCCCACACAGGGGAGGTGTTGAAAAACTGTTTTTT. Translating gives CASSPHRGGVEKLFF.

This clonotype was observed a few times. This chain connects TRBV29-1 to TRBJ2-7; D uncertain. This CDR3 has 14 residues. Trimming removed 6 bases at V and 4 bases at J, with 19 bases between. Germline lookup yields CDR1 SQVTM and CDR2 ANQGSEA. Here the CDR3 reads CSVVIVDAAYEQYF. The CDR3 DNA sequence: TGCAGCGTCGTGATTGTTGACGCGGCTTACGAGCAGTACTTC.

The chain couples TRBV7-2 to TRBJ1-1, with unresolved D. This CDR3 is 12 amino acids long. Germline loops: CDR1 SGHTA, CDR2 FQGNSA. The germline V and J ends were trimmed by 2 bases and 10 bases, with 11 bases remaining between them. As DNA, the CDR3 is TGTGCCAGCAGCTTATCTTTCGCAGGAGCTTTCTTT. Translating gives CASSLSFAGAFF.

With respect to this clonotype: Being one base from a much bigger clone, this may be a read error. The chain recombines TRBV7-2 with TRBJ2-1; 8 bases agree with TRBD2. Trimming at V came to 11 bases and at J to 12 bases, leaving 15 bases not matched to a gene. Germline lookup yields CDR1 SGHTA and CDR2 FQGNSA. This CDR3 comprises 13 residues. The CDR3 DNA reads TGTGCCGGTACGCGGGAGGTTAGGGGTGGGCAGTTCTTC. This codes for CAGTREVRGGQFF.

This clonotype has a count of ten or more. This chain uses TRBV29-1 with TRBJ2-4, with 9 bases lining up with TRBD2. V shed 2 bases, J shed 9 bases, and the junction held 14 bases outside the gene matches. Germline V gene lookup returns CDR1 SQVTM and CDR2 ANQGSEA. This CDR3 spans 16 amino acids. The CDR3 loop reads CSVEPRGRAGVGIQYF. For the CDR3, the DNA is TGCAGCGTTGAACCCCGCGGGAGGGCCGGGGTGGGCATTCAGTACTTC.

This clonotype was recorded many times. This chain uses TRBV7-8 with TRBJ2-5; maybe TRBD1 (5 bases). CDR1 is SGHVS and CDR2 is FQNEAQ in the germline V gene. The CDR3 is made up of 14 amino acids. Trimming left V 1 base short and J 3 bases short, with 9 bases between. CDR3 sequence reads: CASSLVGHEETQYF. Here the CDR3 DNA reads TGTGCCAGCAGCTTAGTAGGACACGAAGAGACCCAGTACTTC. Full variable domain (outside the CDR3, taken from reference TRBV7-8 and TRBJ2-5): GAGVSQSPRYKVAKRGQDVALRCDPISGHVSLFWYQQALGQGPEFLTYFQNEAQLDKSGLPSDRFFAERPEGSVSTLKIQRTQQEDSAVYLCASSLVGHEETQYFGPGTRLLVL.

The chain employs TRBV4-2 and TRBJ2-7; TRBD2 aligns across 11 bases. CDR3 length equals 18 residues. J lost 7 bases, V lost 2 bases, and 16 bases had no gene match. Germline lookup yields CDR1 LGHNA and CDR2 YNFKEQ. CDR3 sequence reads: CASSQSGPASGRLEEQYF. CDR3 in DNA: TGTGCCAGCAGCCAAAGTGGGCCGGCTAGCGGGAGGTTAGAAGAGCAGTACTTC.

As regards this clonotype: Possible read error: a much larger clone is one base away. The rearrangement joins TRBV4-3 to TRBJ2-7, with a possible D match to TRBD2 (6 bases). In germline, CDR1 is LGHNA, CDR2 YSLEER. This CDR3 is built from 13 residues. CDR3 nucleotide sequence: TGCGCCAGCAGCCAAATTGCGGGAAGCGAGAAGTACTTC. Translation gives CASSQIAGSEKYF.

This chain links TRBV19 with TRBJ2-7; a weak D match, TRBD1 (5 bases). The CDR3 runs to 15 residues. V was clipped by 6 bases and J by 2 bases, with 17 bases between them. CDR1 is LNHDA, CDR2 SQIVND, per germline (reference sequence). This chain's CDR3 is CASRIDRRDTYEQYF. In nucleotides, the CDR3 is TGTGCCAGTAGAATTGACAGAAGAGATACCTACGAGCAGTACTTC. Drawing the rest from reference TRBV19 and TRBJ2-7, the complete variable domain is DGGITQSPKYLFRKEGQNVTLSCEQNLNHDAMYWYRQDPGQGLRLIYYSQIVNDFQKGDIAEGYSVSREKKESFPLTVTSAQKNPTAFYLCASRIDRRDTYEQYFGPGTRLTVT.

This clonotype was observed many times. This chain uses TRBV20-1 with TRBJ2-3, with TRBD1 identical over 9 bases. V dropped 4 bases and J dropped 4; count of bases not matched to a gene: 6. This CDR3 comprises 14 residues. Germline CDR1 is DFQATT and CDR2 is SNEGSKA (reference sequence). CDR3 sequence: CSAKRGQGPDTQYF. For the CDR3, the DNA is TGCAGTGCTAAGAGGGGACAGGGTCCAGATACGCAGTATTTT.

This clonotype was counted between two and nine times. This rearrangement joins TRBV19 to TRBJ2-3, with TRBD1 matching over 9 bases. V was pared by 4 bases and J by 4 bases, with 9 bases of the junction left unmatched. The CDR3 has 16 residues. Germline loops: CDR1 LNHDA, CDR2 SQIVND (reference sequence). CDR3 sequence: CASSSRDRVVPDTQYF. As DNA, the CDR3 is TGTGCCAGTAGTAGCCGGGACAGGGTCGTCCCAGATACGCAGTATTTT.

In its sample, this clonotype was seen many times. The chain joins TRBV4-1 to TRBJ2-1, with 11 bases fitting TRBD2. V dropped 1 base and J dropped 8; count of bases not matched to a gene: 7. CDR3 length: 16 residues. The germline V gene encodes CDR1 MGHRA and CDR2 YSYEKL. The CDR3 DNA is TGCGCCAGCAGCCAAGGAATAGCGGGAGGGAACTATGAGCAGTTCTTC. The encoded protein is CASSQGIAGGNYEQFF.

This chain connects TRBV7-9 to TRBJ1-2; TRBD1 agrees at 10 bases. The CDR3 is made up of 13 amino acids. Per germline, CDR1 SEHNR and CDR2 FQNEAQ (reference sequence). V lost 4 bases and J lost 7; bases outside the gene matches: 3. The CDR3 DNA reads TGTGCCAGCAGCTGGGACAGGGGCTCTGGCTACACCTTC. This codes for CASSWDRGSGYTF.

This clonotype has only one observation. This chain links TRBV27 with TRBJ2-7; D call uncertain. The CDR3 runs 12 residues. Trimming stripped 4 bases from V and 6 bases from J, with 10 bases between. The germline gives CDR1 MNHEY, CDR2 SMNVEV (reference sequence). CDR3 nucleotide sequence: TGTGCCAGCAGTTCCGTCCCCTCCGAGCAGTACTTC. Translation: CASSSVPSEQYF.

This clonotype was recorded at least ten times. The CDR3 loop reads CASSVGGANTEAFF. The CDR3 coding sequence is TGTGCCAGCAGCGTAGGAGGGGCCAACACTGAAGCTTTCTTT. This chain joins TRBV9 and TRBJ1-1; D is possibly TRBD1 (5 bases). Germline V gene sequence: CDR1 SGDLS, CDR2 YYNGEE. This CDR3 contains 14 residues. Trimming took 0 bases from V and 2 from J, leaving 8 bases between them.

This clonotype was recorded many times. The CDR3 nucleotides are TGCAGTGCTTATACTAGCGGGGCTTCAGATACGCAGTATTTT. This encodes CSAYTSGASDTQYF. The chain couples TRBV20-1 to TRBJ2-3; 10 positions agree with TRBD2. CDR1 and CDR2 (germline): DFQATT, SNEGSKA (reference sequence). The CDR3 consists of 14 residues. Trimming took 5 bases from V and 4 from J; bases not matched to a gene: 6.

This clonotype was detected only a few times. This chain joins TRBV19 and TRBJ1-3; TRBD1 might be the D (5 bases). The CDR3 runs to 13 residues. In germline, CDR1 is LNHDA, CDR2 SQIVND (reference sequence). V was cut by 1 base and J by 5 bases, with 6 bases left in between. CDR3 coding DNA: TGTGCCAGTAGTATAGGGGGGAGAAACACCATATATTTT. The encoded protein is CASSIGGRNTIYF.

Of note for this clonotype: Given a much more abundant clone one base away, this may be a read error. The rearrangement uses TRBV6-1 and TRBJ2-3, with D maybe TRBD1 (5 bases). The CDR3 consists of 13 residues. In germline, CDR1 is MNHNS, CDR2 SASEGT. The CDR3, as DNA: TGTGCCAGCAGCGGTGGTTTCACAGGTACGCAGTATTTT. This codes for CASSGGFTGTQYF.

This clonotype was detected ten times or more. The V call is TRBV6-1, the J call TRBJ1-2, with D unclear. V was cut by 3 bases and J by 1 base, with 6 bases left in between. Germline values: CDR1 MNHNS, CDR2 SASEGT. The CDR3 runs to 13 residues. The CDR3 DNA follows: TGTGCCAGCAGTGAGAGGTTTAACTATGGCTACACCTTC. Its protein product is CASSERFNYGYTF.

This clonotype was recorded at least ten times. The chain uses TRBV20-1 and TRBJ2-2, with 14 positions matching TRBD2. V gave up 2 bases and J gave up 6 bases; unmatched junction bases: 5. This CDR3 has 16 residues. In germline, CDR1 is DFQATT, CDR2 SNEGSKA (reference sequence). CDR3 residues: CSARPAGLAGAGELFF. Written as DNA, the CDR3 is TGCAGTGCTAGACCAGCGGGACTAGCGGGAGCCGGGGAGCTGTTTTTT.

This clonotype was observed at least ten times. This sequence joins TRBV5-1 and TRBJ1-2; possible D gene TRBD1, 6 bases. In germline, CDR1 is SGHRS, CDR2 YFSETQ. Trimming removed 4 bases at V and 5 bases at J, with 12 bases between. The CDR3 has 13 residues. The CDR3 region has the DNA TGCGCCAGCAGCGGGGACATAGGGTATGGCTACACCTTC. Its protein product is CASSGDIGYGYTF.